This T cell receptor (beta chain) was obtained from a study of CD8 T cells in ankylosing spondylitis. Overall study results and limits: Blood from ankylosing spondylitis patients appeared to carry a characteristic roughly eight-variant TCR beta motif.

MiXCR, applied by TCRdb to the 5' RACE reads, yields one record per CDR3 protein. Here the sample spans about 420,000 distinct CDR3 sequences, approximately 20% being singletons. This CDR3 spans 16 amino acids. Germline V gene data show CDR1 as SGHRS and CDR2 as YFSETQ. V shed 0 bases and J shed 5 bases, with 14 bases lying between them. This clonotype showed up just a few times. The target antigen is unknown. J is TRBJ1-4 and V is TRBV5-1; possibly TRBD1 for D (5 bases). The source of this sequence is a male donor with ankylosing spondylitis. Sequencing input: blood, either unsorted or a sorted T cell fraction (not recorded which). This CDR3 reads CASSLGAGAINEKLFF. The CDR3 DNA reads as TGCGCCAGCAGCTTGGGAGCCGGGGCTATCAATGAAAAACTGTTTTTT.